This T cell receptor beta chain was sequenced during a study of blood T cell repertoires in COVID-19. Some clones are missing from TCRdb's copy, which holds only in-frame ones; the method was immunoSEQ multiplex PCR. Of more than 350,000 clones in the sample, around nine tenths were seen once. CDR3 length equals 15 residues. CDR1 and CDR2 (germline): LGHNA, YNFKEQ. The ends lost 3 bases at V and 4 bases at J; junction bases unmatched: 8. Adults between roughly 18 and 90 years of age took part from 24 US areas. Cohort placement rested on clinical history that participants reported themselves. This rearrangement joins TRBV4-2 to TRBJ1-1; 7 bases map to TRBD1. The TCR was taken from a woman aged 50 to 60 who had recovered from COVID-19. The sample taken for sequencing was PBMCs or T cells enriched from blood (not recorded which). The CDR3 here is CASSHEGQLGTEAFF. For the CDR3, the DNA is TGTGCCAGCAGCCACGAGGGACAGTTGGGCACTGAAGCTTTCTTT.